This T cell receptor (beta chain) originates from a study of regulatory T cells in long-lasting Graves disease. Investigators prepared the TCR beta libraries by applying iRepertoire HTBI primers and Arm-PCR of CDR3 regions. TCRdb passed the multiplex PCR reads through MiXCR, listing each CDR3 protein once. The data hold a few hundred thousand distinct CDR3 sequences, with approximately 25% observed a single time. V was shortened by 4 bases and J by 7 bases, with 20 bases between the two germline ends. Per germline, CDR1 SGDLS and CDR2 YYNGEE. CDR3 length: 15 amino acids. The table lists this clonotype with many counts. Time point indicated: persistent/refractory GD, antithyroid drugs over 5 years with positive TRAb. The TCR library was made from RNA extracted from PBMCs. A peripheral blood sample, around 8.5 milliliters in volume, was drawn into EDTA tubes.

The starting material was peripheral blood mononuclear cells (PBMCs), obtained when the disease was refractory, from a patient treated with antithyroid drugs. V usage is TRBV9 and J usage is TRBJ1-2, with D possibly being TRBD1 (5 bases). The sequence derives from a woman aged 35 to 49 with Graves disease. The CDR3 region has the DNA TGTGCCAGCAGCCCACTAGACAGTCGATCTCTTGGCTACACCTTC. This translates into CASSPLDSRSLGYTF.